This TCR beta chain is drawn from a study of blood T cell repertoires in COVID-19. On the study more broadly: Acute and convalescent COVID-19 samples came from the United States, Italy and Spain. PBMCs, B-cell-depleted T cells, or T cells provided the cDNA or gDNA that made up the material.

The CDR3 contains 11 residues. Trimming shortened V by 4 bases and J by 5 bases, and 5 bases separated the two germline ends. This clone was recorded a few times. Seattle's enrolled individuals joined amid active infection and were then monitored longitudinally. Per the original data handling: Estimation of nucleated cell counts relied on the amplification of reference gene primers. TCRdb's table, derived via immunoSEQ multiplex PCR, lists solely in-frame clones and lacks some. V and J calls and clone size are copied from that table; D and trimming were computed from the DNA. Here the sample spans roughly 190,000 clones, approximately 81% being singletons.

This receptor was identified in a woman in her seventies with COVID-19, enrolled during active disease. The gene calls are TRBV12-3 or TRBV12-4 and TRBJ1-1; D call uncertain. Specimen: peripheral blood. The CDR3 nucleotides are TGTGCCAGCAGTTCCCGTACTGAAGCTTTCTTT. It specifies CASSSRTEAFF.